The T cell receptor (beta chain) under discussion was sequenced for a study of persistence of HIV-infected CD4 T cells. Study-level results: Degenerate expanded CDR3beta sequences were enriched among CMV- and Gag-responding cells.

Sequencing used immunoSEQ version 4 in survey mode. Sequencing was performed with immunoSEQ multiplex PCR; in TCRdb, only in-frame clones are kept and a portion is missing. Seen here are some 45,000 clones, approximately 90% observed once, and the top ten hold more than 0.4%. Nonspecific anti-CD3/anti-CD28 bead stimulation represents the broad CD4+ T cell repertoire. Sorting of responding CD4+ T cells relied on upregulated CD40 ligand together with CD69. Points on this clone: Its target is unknown.

The clonotype comes from an adult woman with HIV who was CMV-seropositive. The sequences come from CD4+ T cells sorted from PBMCs after roughly 20-hour stimulation, collected from a patient who received antiretroviral therapy.

The CDR3 loop is CASSVGSGTGYLGTEAFF. The CDR3 DNA sequence: TGTGCCAGCAGCGTAGGCTCTGGGACAGGGTATCTGGGGACTGAAGCTTTCTTT. The genes are TRBV9 and TRBJ1-1; 9 bases fit TRBD1. This CDR3 region has 18 residues. The J segment lost 5 bases and the V segment lost 0 bases, leaving 14 bases of the junction unmatched. The germline V gene has CDR1 SGDLS and CDR2 YYNGEE. Based on the CDR3 plus reference TRBV9 and TRBJ1-1, the full variable domain is DSGVTQTPKHLITATGQRVTLRCSPRSGDLSVYWYQQSLDQGLQFLIQYYNGEERAKGNILERFSAQQFPDLHSELNLSSLELGDSALYFCASSVGSGTGYLGTEAFFGQGTRLTVV.